A single sample is the source of the 23 T cell receptor beta chains below, sequenced in a study of siplizumab effects on memory and regulatory T cells. Clones were read by immunoSEQ multiplex PCR, and TCRdb kept only the in-frame ones, dropping some. The table includes 55,000 to 65,000 clones, around 97% detected once. The specimen sequenced was naive CD8+ T cells sorted from blood. These receptor sequences come from a human donor in good health.

The V and J genes are TRBV2 and TRBJ1-5, with a weak D call TRBD1 (5 bases). The germline gives CDR1 SNHLY, CDR2 FYNNEI. The V end was cut by 7 bases, the J end by 0 bases, with 13 bases between. The CDR3 has 15 residues. In DNA form, the CDR3 reads TGTGCCAGCATGGGGACGGGGGATAGCAATCAGCCCCAGCATTTT. It is translated as CASMGTGDSNQPQHF.

The rearrangement uses TRBV7-8 and TRBJ2-7; D not certain. CDR1 and CDR2 from the germline V gene are SGHVS and FQNEAQ. The CDR3 has 13 residues. The germline V and J ends were trimmed by 5 bases and 3 bases, with 11 bases remaining between them. CDR3 bases: TGTGCCAGCAGCCGCCTAGAGGACTACGAGCAGTACTTC. Translating gives CASSRLEDYEQYF. The complete variable domain, with remaining parts taken from reference TRBV7-8 and TRBJ2-7, reads GAGVSQSPRYKVAKRGQDVALRCDPISGHVSLFWYQQALGQGPEFLTYFQNEAQLDKSGLPSDRFFAERPEGSVSTLKIQRTQQEDSAVYLCASSRLEDYEQYFGPGTRLTVT.

The V gene is TRBV27, the J gene TRBJ2-1, with D uncertain. Trimming removed 6 bases at V and 4 bases at J, with 10 bases between. The CDR3 is 13 residues long. Germline CDR1 MNHEY, CDR2 SMNVEV (reference sequence). This CDR3 is CASSPTQYNEQFF. For the CDR3, the DNA is TGTGCCAGCAGCCCTACGCAGTACAATGAGCAGTTCTTC.

V is TRBV6-1 and J is TRBJ1-1; 7 bases line up with TRBD1. Germline CDR1 MNHNS, CDR2 SASEGT. Trimming removed 7 bases from V and 5 bases from J; junction bases left unmatched: 7. The CDR3 totals 13 residues. CDR3 bases: TGTGCCAGCACCCCACAGGGGTCGACTGAAGCTTTCTTT. It translates to CASTPQGSTEAFF.

This chain uses TRBV6-5 with TRBJ2-5, with 7 nucleotides matching TRBD1. This CDR3 has 15 residues. Trimming removed 5 bases from V and 11 bases from J; junction bases left unmatched: 17. In germline, CDR1 is MNHEY, CDR2 SVGAGI. The CDR3: CASSGIPGQSEEQYF. The CDR3, as DNA: TGTGCCAGCAGTGGAATACCGGGACAGTCGGAGGAGCAGTACTTC.

The chain employs TRBV5-1 and TRBJ2-7, with a weak D call TRBD1 (6 bases). CDR3 length: 14 residues. Looked up from germline, CDR1 is SGHRS and CDR2 is YFSETQ. The germline V and J ends were trimmed by 1 base and 3 bases, with 11 bases remaining between them. CDR3 sequence reads: CASSLTGQIYEQYF. CDR3 DNA sequence: TGCGCCAGCAGCTTGACCGGACAGATCTACGAGCAGTACTTC.

This chain connects TRBV28 to TRBJ1-4, with unresolved D. V lost 6 bases and J lost 0, with 17 bases in between. Germline CDR1 reads MDHEN; CDR2 reads SYDVKM. This CDR3 region has 17 residues. The CDR3 loop reads CASSLVARAATNEKLFF. Written as DNA, the CDR3 is TGTGCCAGCAGCCTAGTCGCCCGGGCCGCAACTAATGAAAAACTGTTTTTT. Full variable domain (rest looked up from reference TRBV28 and TRBJ1-4): DVKVTQSSRYLVKRTGEKVFLECVQDMDHENMFWYRQDPGLGLRLIYFSYDVKMKEKGDIPEGYSVSREKKERFSLILESASTNQTSMYLCASSLVARAATNEKLFFGSGTQLSVL.

The CDR3: CASSSPAGPYAEAFF. In DNA form, the CDR3 reads TGTGCCAGCAGCTCCCCGGCCGGGCCGTACGCTGAAGCTTTCTTT. This rearrangement joins TRBV11-3 to TRBJ1-1; D call uncertain. V was clipped by 4 bases and J by 6 bases, with 18 bases between them. The germline CDR1 and CDR2 sequences are SGHNT and YENEEA. This CDR3 has 15 residues.

The chain uses TRBV9 and TRBJ1-5; D unresolved. CDR3 length: 13 amino acids. Germline assignment: CDR1 SGDLS and CDR2 YYNGEE. Deletions cut 0 bases from V and 5 bases from J, with 6 bases between. The CDR3 is CASSVVDDQPQHF. In DNA, the CDR3 is TGTGCCAGCAGCGTAGTCGACGATCAGCCCCAGCATTTT.

The chain couples TRBV4-1 to TRBJ2-3; D not resolved. The CDR3 is made up of 16 amino acids. V gave up 4 bases and J gave up 1 base, with 15 bases separating them. Germline V gene data show CDR1 as MGHRA and CDR2 as YSYEKL. Here the CDR3 reads CASSRSTGLGTDTQYF. The DNA of the CDR3 is TGCGCCAGCAGCCGAAGCACTGGGCTGGGCACAGATACGCAGTATTTT.

On this clone: At one boundary the junction diverges from the germline segment, which might be a read error. CDR3 nucleotide sequence: TGTGCCAGCGGCGTGGGGGGGGGCACTGAAGCTTTCTTT. Amino acid sequence: CASGVGGGTEAFF. This rearrangement joins TRBV9 to TRBJ1-1, with a weak D call TRBD1 (5 bases). Germline CDR1 and CDR2: SGDLS and YYNGEE. The length of the CDR3 is 13 residues. The complete variable domain, with remaining parts taken from reference TRBV9 and TRBJ1-1, reads DSGVTQTPKHLITATGQRVTLRCSPRSGDLSVYWYQQSLDQGLQFLIQYYNGEERAKGNILERFSAQQFPDLHSELNLSSLELGDSALYFCASGVGGGTEAFFGQGTRLTVV.

The chain couples TRBV25-1 to TRBJ1-2, with 7 bases fitting TRBD1. CDR1 and CDR2 from the germline V gene are MGHDK and SYGVNS. The CDR3 runs 15 residues. The junction had 5 bases not matched to a gene; V was cut back by 1 base and J by 3 bases. The CDR3 bases are TGTGCCAGCAGTGAATTCCGGACAGGCGACTATGGCTACACCTTC. It encodes CASSEFRTGDYGYTF.

V usage is TRBV6-6 and J usage is TRBJ1-2; TRBD1 matches 8 bases. The CDR3 covers 13 residues. With V trimmed by 6 bases and J by 7 bases, 7 bases remained unmatched. Germline CDR1 and CDR2: MNHNY and SVGAGI (reference sequence). This CDR3 reads CASSPGTGSGYTF. CDR3 DNA sequence: TGTGCCAGCAGCCCAGGGACAGGTAGTGGCTACACCTTC.

The rearrangement links TRBV28 to TRBJ2-7; tentative D call: TRBD1 (6 bases). Trimming left V 4 bases short and J 4 bases short, with 11 bases between. Germline CDR1 MDHEN, CDR2 SYDVKM. The CDR3 is 13 amino acids. The CDR3 sequence is CASSSPTGYEQYF. As DNA, the CDR3 is TGTGCCAGCAGTTCGCCAACAGGGTACGAGCAGTACTTC.

This clone occurred once. This rearrangement joins TRBV27 to TRBJ2-2, with unresolved D. The length of the CDR3 is 14 residues. Germline lookup yields CDR1 MNHEY and CDR2 SMNVEV (reference sequence). Deletions cut 3 bases from V and 3 bases from J, with 8 bases between. CDR3 in amino acids: CASSFTSDTGELFF. Written as DNA, the CDR3 is TGTGCCAGCAGTTTTACCAGTGACACCGGGGAGCTGTTTTTT.

The chain employs TRBV25-1 and TRBJ1-1; D uncertain. V was trimmed by 0 bases and J by 3 bases, leaving 11 bases between them. Germline V gene data show CDR1 as MGHDK and CDR2 as SYGVNS. The CDR3 runs to 15 residues. The CDR3 loop reads CASSEYGGPDTEAFF. In DNA form, the CDR3 reads TGTGCCAGCAGTGAATATGGAGGTCCGGACACTGAAGCTTTCTTT.

This chain connects TRBV21-1 to TRBJ2-7; no DNA check was done on the table's D call, TRBD2. TRBV21-1 represents a pseudogene. This CDR3 spans 18 amino acids. CDR3 sequence (DNA): TGTGCCAGCAGCAAAGCGCTCCCTGAGACTAGCGGGACCTACGAGCAGTACTTC. It is translated as CASSKALPETSGTYEQYF.

The chain recombines TRBV10-3 with TRBJ1-1; D unclear. The CDR3 has 11 residues. CDR1 and CDR2 from the germline V gene are ENHRY and SYGVKD. Between the trimmed V and J ends, which lost 8 bases and 2 bases, there was a span of 6 bases. The DNA for the CDR3 is TGTGCCATCGGAGAAAACACTGAAGCTTTCTTT. The encoded protein is CAIGENTEAFF.

This clone was picked up one time. The gene calls are TRBV28 and TRBJ2-7; 9 nucleotides agree with TRBD1. CDR1 is MDHEN, CDR2 SYDVKM, per germline. This CDR3 has 16 residues. With V trimmed by 8 bases and J by 6 bases, 17 bases remained unmatched. The CDR3 DNA sequence: TGTGCCAGCGAGAGAAATCCGGGACAGGGACCCCTCGAGCAGTACTTC. Protein product: CASERNPGQGPLEQYF.

The chain joins TRBV7-6 to TRBJ1-2; D may be TRBD1 (6 bases). The CDR3 spans 13 residues. Germline CDR1 SGHVS, CDR2 FNYEAQ. Trimming removed 7 bases at V and 4 bases at J, with 13 bases between. CDR3 DNA: TGTGCCAGCACCCCACAGGGAATCTATGGCTACACCTTC. As protein: CASTPQGIYGYTF.

This clone came up once. The rearrangement joins TRBV6-5 to TRBJ1-2; 7 nucleotides agree with TRBD1. CDR3 length: 14 amino acids. Per germline, CDR1 MNHEY and CDR2 SVGAGI. V was pared by 5 bases and J by 3 bases, with 6 bases of the junction left unmatched. As DNA, the CDR3 is TGTGCCAGCAGTCTAACAGGGGATGACTATGGCTACACCTTC. Translation: CASSLTGDDYGYTF.

J is TRBJ2-7 and V is TRBV29-1; 9 nucleotides line up with TRBD1. The germline gives CDR1 SQVTM, CDR2 ANQGSEA. The CDR3 runs to 14 residues. The V gene end was trimmed by 4 bases and the J gene end by 1 base; junction bases not matched to a gene: 5. The CDR3 DNA is TGCAGCGTTGCCGGGACAGGGAAATCCTACGAGCAGTACTTC. It specifies CSVAGTGKSYEQYF.

The genes are TRBV6-6 and TRBJ2-3; 8 bases fit TRBD1. The CDR3 is 12 amino acids. In germline, CDR1 is MNHNY, CDR2 SVGAGI (reference sequence). J was trimmed by 10 bases and V by 5 bases; bases with no gene match: 5. Here the CDR3 reads CASSHDRGSQYF. CDR3 nucleotide sequence: TGTGCCAGCAGTCACGACAGGGGCTCGCAGTATTTT.